The TCR beta chain under discussion was sequenced for a study of T-cell reconstitution after alpha-beta-depleted transplantation in children. The CDR3 covers 15 residues. Germline values: CDR1 SGHRS, CDR2 YFSETQ. Trimming cost V 4 bases and J 3 bases; bases outside gene matches: 10. Preparation of the TCRbeta library used unique molecular identifiers. TCRdb redid the calling of the PCR reads with MiXCR, one entry per CDR3 protein. The sample yields some 290,000 distinct CDR3 sequences, approximately 9.8% seen once. This clonotype was observed a few times. Sequencing was performed on PBMCs from the stem cell graft donor, taken from the stem cell graft. The source of this sequence is a human donor who donated a stem cell graft to a child with SCID. This chain connects TRBV5-1 to TRBJ2-7; TRBD2 matches at 7 bases. In DNA, the CDR3 is TGCGCCAGCAGCGTAGCCGGGACTACCCTCTACGAGCAGTACTTC. Translating gives CASSVAGTTLYEQYF.